This T cell receptor beta chain was documented in a study of tumor and adjacent non-tumor tissue in lung cancer. As for the study in general: Stage I to III disease affected approximately 11 men and a handful of women aged roughly 31 to 76. Samples averaged about 4.2 million productive TCRbeta reads each.

CDR1 and CDR2 from the germline V gene are ENHRY and SYGVKD. The CDR3 spans 12 residues, counting both ends. The template was RNA from unsorted bulk tissue. Study-wide results and caveats: TCR diversity was significantly greater in tumor than normal lung tissue. Normal lung showed higher cumulative top 100 clone frequency than tumor.

The library came from three nested PCR rounds adapted from ARM-PCR protocols. MiXCR, run by TCRdb on the multiplex PCR reads, gives a single entry per CDR3 protein. Of more than 70,000 distinct CDR3 sequences in the sample, 61% were seen once. A remark on this clonotype: Its antigen is not known. As the CDR3 is not closed by the conserved phenylalanine or tryptophan, this likely results from a read error. No DNA is shown, since the ends of the CDR3 on it are uncertain; the CDR3 is the one TCRdb lists.

V usage is TRBV10-3 and J usage is TRBJ2-7; TRBD1 is the table's D call, not checked against the DNA. The sequenced material came from lung tumor tissue. The clonotype was recovered from a man between 65 and 85 years old with non-small cell lung cancer. CDR3 protein: CATGTWVYVQYS.